The T cell receptor beta chain under discussion was sequenced for a study of blood T cell repertoires in COVID-19. The method was immunoSEQ multiplex PCR; TCRdb's version includes in-frame clones alone and lacks a portion of them. The sample includes 150,000 to 200,000 clones, around 73% of them seen just once. Each recovered donor of Cohort 3 presented with two negative PCRs, clearance, or symptom resolution. J lost 5 bases, V lost 7 bases, and 11 bases had no gene match. Per the germline V gene, CDR1 is SQVTM and CDR2 is ANQGSEA. The CDR3 spans 14 residues. Specimen: PBMCs or T cells enriched from blood (not recorded which). The chain joins TRBV29-1 to TRBJ2-3, with 8 bases lining up with TRBD2. The receptor was isolated from a woman in her forties or fifties who had recovered from COVID-19. The CDR3 reads CSASLAGLGDTQYF. CDR3 nucleotides: TGCAGCGCAAGCTTAGCGGGACTTGGAGATACGCAGTATTTT.